The 28 T cell receptor beta chains below were found in one sample sequenced in a study of neurological immune-mediated disorders. In TCRdb, the 5' RACE reads were re-called with MiXCR into one record per CDR3 protein. This sample has tens of thousands of distinct CDR3 sequences; roughly 15% occur once, and the top ten carry around 25%. The specimen was PBMCs. The receptors shown here come from a man aged 65 to 85 in good health.

In this sample, this clonotype turned up many times. V gene TRBV29-1 combines with J gene TRBJ2-1, with D maybe TRBD2 (7 bases). This CDR3 is 12 amino acids long. V was trimmed by 5 bases and J by 10 bases, leaving 15 bases between them. Per germline, CDR1 SQVTM and CDR2 ANQGSEA. CDR3 sequence (DNA): TGCAGCGTTCCCTTGGGGGGGGCAGAGCAGTTCTTC. Amino acid sequence: CSVPLGGAEQFF.

This clonotype was recorded at least ten times. This chain links TRBV9 with TRBJ2-1; 13 bases are a match to TRBD2. The CDR3 extends over 19 amino acids. Germline V gene sequence: CDR1 SGDLS, CDR2 YYNGEE. J lost 4 bases, V lost 4 bases, and 14 bases had no gene match. CDR3 nucleotides: TGTGCCAGCAGCCCCCGATCACCACTAGCGGGGGGGGGATACAATGAGCAGTTCTTC. Translation gives CASSPRSPLAGGGYNEQFF.

Many counts were recorded for this clonotype. The CDR3 is CASSEEIAGGRNEQFF. CDR3 sequence (DNA): TGTGCCAGCAGCGAGGAGATAGCGGGAGGGCGGAATGAGCAGTTCTTC. This rearrangement joins TRBV9 to TRBJ2-1; 11 bases line up with TRBD2. The CDR3 consists of 16 residues. Germline loops: CDR1 SGDLS, CDR2 YYNGEE. V trimming: 3 bases; J trimming: 7 bases; junction bases outside the gene matches: 9.

This clonotype was found many times. The rearrangement joins TRBV29-1 to TRBJ2-1; the D is unclear. V dropped 2 bases and J dropped 6 bases, with 14 bases sitting between them. From germline, CDR1 is SQVTM and CDR2 ANQGSEA. The CDR3 is 14 amino acids. The CDR3 sequence is CSVEWAGPGNEQFF. The CDR3 DNA reads as TGCAGCGTTGAATGGGCCGGGCCGGGCAATGAGCAGTTCTTC.

This clonotype was seen ten or more times. V is TRBV2 and J is TRBJ1-5, with 9 bases lining up with TRBD1. The ends lost 7 bases at V and 6 bases at J; junction bases unmatched: 4. The CDR3 consists of 13 residues. Germline CDR1 is SNHLY and CDR2 is FYNNEI. The CDR3 bases are TGTGCCAGCATGGGACAGGGTGGTCAGCCCCAGCATTTT. Its translation is CASMGQGGQPQHF.

The table lists this clonotype with many counts. The CDR3 loop reads CSVEGTGFGNTIYF. The CDR3 DNA follows: TGCAGCGTTGAAGGGACAGGGTTTGGAAACACCATATATTTT. The genes are TRBV29-1 and TRBJ1-3; 8 bases are a match to TRBD1. Looked up from germline, CDR1 is SQVTM and CDR2 is ANQGSEA. CDR3 length: 14 residues. The J segment lost 3 bases and the V segment lost 1 base, leaving 2 bases of the junction unmatched. Combining the CDR3 with reference TRBV29-1 and TRBJ1-3 gives the whole variable domain SAVISQKPSRDICQRGTSLTIQCQVDSQVTMMFWYRQQPGQSLTLIATANQGSEATYESGFVIDKFPISRPNLTFSTLTVSNMSPEDSSIYLCSVEGTGFGNTIYFGEGSWLTVV.

This clonotype was observed at least ten times. The rearrangement uses TRBV24-1 and TRBJ2-5; TRBD2 matches 13 bases. The CDR3 has 18 residues. J was trimmed by 5 bases and V by 4 bases; bases with no gene match: 12. CDR1 is KGHDR and CDR2 is SFDVKD in the germline V gene. DNA of the CDR3: TGTGCCACCAGTGAGGGGCGACTAGCGGGGGGCCAGCGGGAGACCCAGTACTTC. Protein product: CATSEGRLAGGQRETQYF.

This clonotype was picked up many times. The rearrangement joins TRBV2 to TRBJ2-7; 10 positions agree with TRBD2. This CDR3 has 18 amino acids. Germline V CDR1 and CDR2: SNHLY, FYNNEI. With 0 bases clipped from V and 0 bases from J, the junction kept 8 bases outside the gene matches. The CDR3 nucleotides are TGTGCCAGCAGTGAAGCCTTCCTAGCGGGAGACCCCTCCTACGAGCAGTACTTC. Translating gives CASSEAFLAGDPSYEQYF.

This clonotype showed up many times. The rearrangement links TRBV20-1 to TRBJ2-3; TRBD2 aligns across 9 bases. Per the germline V gene, CDR1 is DFQATT and CDR2 is SNEGSKA (reference sequence). V trimming: 1 base; J trimming: 6 bases; junction bases outside the gene matches: 20. This CDR3 comprises 19 residues. CDR3 region: CSARASDADLASGEDTQYF. The CDR3 nucleotides read TGCAGTGCTAGAGCCTCTGATGCAGACCTGGCTAGCGGGGAGGATACGCAGTATTTT.

At least ten counts were recorded for this clonotype. The rearrangement uses TRBV5-1 and TRBJ2-3; TRBD1 matches at 7 bases. Germline lookup yields CDR1 SGHRS and CDR2 YFSETQ. The CDR3 loop spans 14 amino acids. The junction had 4 bases not matched to a gene; V was cut back by 0 bases and J by 6 bases. CDR3 sequence (DNA): TGCGCCAGCAGCTTGGGACAGGGAATGGATACGCAGTATTTT. This sequence encodes CASSLGQGMDTQYF.

This clonotype was observed at least ten times. The chain is built from TRBV15 and TRBJ1-4; the D gene is possibly TRBD1 (5 bases). Trimming removed 4 bases from V and 2 bases from J, with 11 bases in between. CDR1 and CDR2 from the germline V gene are LNHNV and YYDKDF (reference sequence). The length of the CDR3 is 15 residues. The CDR3 DNA sequence: TGTGCCACCAGCACTCGAGGGACGACTAATGAAAAACTGTTTTTT. Protein sequence: CATSTRGTTNEKLFF.

This clonotype was observed many times. The chain carries TRBV27 and TRBJ2-3; D remains ambiguous. The length of the CDR3 is 15 residues. Trimming removed 2 bases from V and 1 base from J, with 10 bases in between. Per germline, CDR1 MNHEY and CDR2 SMNVEV (reference sequence). The DNA for the CDR3 is TGTGCCAGCAGTTTAAAGACCCCAGGCACAGATACGCAGTATTTT. Its translation: CASSLKTPGTDTQYF.

This clonotype was detected ten times or more. This rearrangement joins TRBV6-2 or TRBV6-3 to TRBJ2-7, with 12 bases identical to TRBD2. The CDR3 is made up of 17 amino acids. V lost 6 bases, J lost 1 base, and 10 bases stayed unmatched. The germline V gene encodes CDR1 MNHEY and CDR2 SVGEGT. In DNA form, the CDR3 reads TGTGCCAGCAGACTCCCCACTAGCGGGGGGAAATCCTACGAGCAGTACTTC. It yields the protein CASRLPTSGGKSYEQYF.

This clonotype has at least ten counts. The V and J genes are TRBV6-2 or TRBV6-3 and TRBJ1-5; TRBD1 aligns across 9 bases. The germline V gene encodes CDR1 MNHEY and CDR2 SVGEGT. The CDR3 spans 16 residues. V gave up 5 bases and J gave up 4 bases; unmatched junction bases: 9. The CDR3 DNA follows: TGTGCCAGCAGTCGAACCGGGACAGGGTTAAATCAGCCCCAGCATTTT. Encoded protein: CASSRTGTGLNQPQHF.

V and J are TRBV20-1 and TRBJ2-1, with D perhaps matching TRBD1 (6 bases). Deletions cut 0 bases from V and 7 bases from J, with 13 bases between. Germline CDR1 is DFQATT and CDR2 is SNEGSKA (reference sequence). The CDR3 contains 14 residues. The CDR3 sequence: CSARDIQGYNEQFF. The CDR3 region has the DNA TGCAGTGCTAGAGACATACAGGGATATAATGAGCAGTTCTTC.

This clonotype was recorded at least ten times. The chain is built from TRBV5-5 and TRBJ2-1; 8 bases are shared with TRBD2. Germline CDR1 is SGHKS and CDR2 is YYEKEE (reference sequence). CDR3 length: 16 residues. The V gene end was trimmed by 6 bases and the J gene end by 3 bases; junction bases not matched to a gene: 11. The CDR3 DNA sequence: TGTGCCAGCACTCAGTTCCCAGCGGGGGACTACAATGAGCAGTTCTTC. Encoded protein: CASTQFPAGDYNEQFF.

This clonotype was picked up many times. The V gene is TRBV5-1, the J gene TRBJ1-1; D is undetermined. This CDR3 is built from 15 residues. The V end lost 3 bases, the J end lost 1 base, and 13 bases lay between the germline ends. The germline gives CDR1 SGHRS, CDR2 YFSETQ. For the CDR3, the DNA is TGCGCCAGCAGCTACCAGACGGGCGGGAACACTGAAGCTTTCTTT. This sequence encodes CASSYQTGGNTEAFF.

This clonotype was found many times. The chain is built from TRBV5-5 and TRBJ2-7, with 8 bases that match TRBD2. Losses at the gene ends were 4 bases for V and 0 bases for J; bases not matched to a gene: 3. Germline lookup yields CDR1 SGHKS and CDR2 YYEKEE (reference sequence). The CDR3 consists of 14 residues. The CDR3 region is CASSSSGASYEQYF. For the CDR3, the DNA is TGTGCCAGCAGCAGTAGCGGGGCCTCCTACGAGCAGTACTTC.

This clonotype showed up many times. The J gene is TRBJ2-1, the V gene TRBV5-1; 9 nucleotides align to TRBD2. CDR1 and CDR2 from the germline V gene are SGHRS and YFSETQ. The CDR3 extends over 15 amino acids. J was trimmed by 3 bases and V by 3 bases; bases with no gene match: 4. The CDR3, as DNA: TGCGCCAGCAGCTCTAGCGGGGAGAACTACAATGAGCAGTTCTTC. This sequence encodes CASSSSGENYNEQFF.

This clonotype came up many times. This sequence joins TRBV10-3 and TRBJ2-7; 9 bases are shared with TRBD2. CDR3 length: 13 amino acids. Germline loops: CDR1 ENHRY, CDR2 SYGVKD. Trimming removed 10 bases from V and 2 bases from J; junction bases left unmatched: 6. CDR3 amino acids: CATRLAATYEQYF. CDR3 in DNA: TGTGCCACCCGACTAGCGGCCACCTACGAGCAGTACTTC.

The table lists this clonotype with many counts. This chain connects TRBV28 to TRBJ2-1; D not resolved. Trimming pared 2 bases from V and 0 bases from J, leaving 11 bases between. Per germline, CDR1 MDHEN and CDR2 SYDVKM. The length of the CDR3 is 16 residues. CDR3 in DNA: TGTGCCAGCAGTTTAATTAAGATGCGCTCCTACAATGAGCAGTTCTTC. Protein: CASSLIKMRSYNEQFF.

In this sample, this clonotype turned up many times. This chain connects TRBV5-1 to TRBJ2-2; 8 bases map to TRBD2. V trimming: 0 bases; J trimming: 4 bases; junction bases outside the gene matches: 2. This CDR3 has 15 residues. Germline loops: CDR1 SGHRS, CDR2 YFSETQ. The CDR3 here is CASSLDLAGTGELFF. The CDR3 nucleotides read TGCGCCAGCAGCTTGGATCTAGCGGGCACCGGGGAGCTGTTTTTT.

The sample holds many counts of this clonotype. CDR3 in DNA: TGTGCCAGCAGCTTGGTCTCCCAGGTGACCCAGTACTTC. This sequence encodes CASSLVSQVTQYF. The rearrangement uses TRBV7-2 and TRBJ2-5; the D is unclear. Germline V gene sequence: CDR1 SGHTA, CDR2 FQGNSA. V was shortened by 3 bases and J by 7 bases, with 12 bases between the two germline ends. The CDR3 extends over 13 amino acids.

In DNA form, the CDR3 reads TGTGCCAGCAGAGGGACAGGGGGGTACGAGCAGTACTTC. This gives the protein CASRGTGGYEQYF. The chain links TRBV6-2 or TRBV6-3 to TRBJ2-7, with 11 positions matching TRBD1. Germline CDR1 is MNHEY and CDR2 is SVGEGT. CDR3 length: 13 amino acids. The V gene end was trimmed by 6 bases and the J gene end by 4 bases; junction bases not matched to a gene: 2.

Details on this clonotype: One end of the junction fails to match germline, which may point to a read error. The gene calls are TRBV4-3 and TRBJ2-5; 10 positions match TRBD2. CDR1 and CDR2 from the germline V gene are LGHNA and YSLEER. This CDR3 comprises 17 residues. CDR3 loop: CASSEEVGLAARETQYF. The CDR3 DNA is TGCGCCAGCAGCGAAGAAGTAGGACTAGCGGCGCGGGAGACCCAGTACTTC.

Ten or more counts support this clonotype. V is TRBV20-1 and J is TRBJ1-6; possible D gene TRBD1, 5 bases. Germline lookup yields CDR1 DFQATT and CDR2 SNEGSKA (reference sequence). The CDR3 is made up of 16 amino acids. The germline V and J ends were trimmed by 5 bases and 7 bases, with 21 bases remaining between them. CDR3 DNA: TGCAGTGCTCGCGACAGCGGGACCGGCTCCAATTCACCCCTCCACTTT. It codes for CSARDSGTGSNSPLHF.

This clonotype occurred many times. The DNA for the CDR3 is TGTGCCAGCAGCTTAGTTCCTAGCGGGGGACCTTCGGATACGCAGTATTTT. Encoded protein: CASSLVPSGGPSDTQYF. The V call is TRBV7-2, the J call TRBJ2-3; 10 bases map to TRBD2. V dropped 1 base and J dropped 6; count of bases not matched to a gene: 10. Germline V gives CDR1 SGHTA, CDR2 FQGNSA. This CDR3 is built from 17 residues.

A few counts support this clonotype. The chain carries TRBV27 and TRBJ2-5; TRBD2 aligns across 13 bases. Germline assignment: CDR1 MNHEY and CDR2 SMNVEV (reference sequence). V dropped 10 bases and J dropped 1; count of bases not matched to a gene: 9. The CDR3 contains 16 residues. CDR3 DNA sequence: TGTGCCACTTCCGAGGGACTAGCGGGGCTCCAAGAGACCCAGTACTTC. Translated, it gives CATSEGLAGLQETQYF.